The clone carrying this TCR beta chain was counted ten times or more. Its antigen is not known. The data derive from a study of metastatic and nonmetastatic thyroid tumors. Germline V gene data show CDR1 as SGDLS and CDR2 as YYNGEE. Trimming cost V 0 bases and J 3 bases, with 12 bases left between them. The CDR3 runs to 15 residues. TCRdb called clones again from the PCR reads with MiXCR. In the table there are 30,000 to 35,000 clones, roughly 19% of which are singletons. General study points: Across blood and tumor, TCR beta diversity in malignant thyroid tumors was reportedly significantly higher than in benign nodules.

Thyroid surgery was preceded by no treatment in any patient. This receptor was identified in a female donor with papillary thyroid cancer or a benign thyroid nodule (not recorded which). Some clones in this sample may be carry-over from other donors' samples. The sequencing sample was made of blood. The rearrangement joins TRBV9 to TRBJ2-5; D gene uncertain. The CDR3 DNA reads TGTGCCAGCAGCGTAGCTTCGGGTCTAGAAGAGACCCAGTACTTC. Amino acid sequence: CASSVASGLEETQYF.